This TCR beta chain came from a study of T cell repertoires in cytomegalovirus infection. Study overall: Public signatures in TCR beta pointed to CMV infection and matching HLA type.

TCRdb ran MiXCR on the reads and lists one entry per CDR3 protein. This sample has about 920,000 distinct CDR3 sequences, with approximately 32% found just once. Remarks on this clonotype: Its target is not known.

V was pared by 6 bases and J by 4 bases, with 12 bases between. There are 14 residues in the CDR3. Germline CDR1 MNHEY, CDR2 SVGAGI. Points from the study as a whole: In two of eight donors, the top clonotype was HLA-C-restricted CMV-specific. Summed frequency of public TCR beta families distinguished CMV carriers with the relevant HLA.

The chain carries TRBV6-5 and TRBJ1-4; a weak D match, TRBD1 (5 bases). The sample consisted of cultured CD8+ T cells from PBMCs, taken from culture after CMV antigen stimulation. This TCR was recovered from a human donor in good health (CMV status not recorded). Some clones in this sample may be carry-over from other donors' samples. CDR3 nucleotides: TGTGCCAGCAGCCCAGACAGTCATAATGAAAAACTGTTTTTT. It encodes CASSPDSHNEKLFF.